This T cell receptor beta chain originates from a study of blood T cell repertoires in COVID-19 (dated by TCRdb to the early 2020s). About the full investigation: Samples covering the acute and convalescent phases of COVID-19 were provided by collaborators in the United States, Italy and Spain. The material from the prospective study consisted of cDNA or gDNA derived from T cells, B-cell-depleted T cells, or PBMCs. Subjects who had been exposed to COVID-19, were actively infected with it, or had recovered from it provided the deeply sampled blood TCRbeta repertoires that made up the dataset. The repertoires were released in a freely available public database meant as a resource for research on the immune response to SARS-CoV-2. The samples were drawn from the first 160 participants of the ongoing ImmuneRACE study and from about 1,200 subjects provided by 6 global collaborators. The sample metadata nearly always contained a de-identified subject ID, COVID-19 status, age in years and sex. Where available, HLA class I and class II types were taken from metadata supplied by the sample provider and were not determined by assay-based typing. Findings and caveats that apply to the study as a whole: The quantity of clinical and demographic metadata differed by source and by participant and was supplied without curation.

Regarding this clone: Its antigen is unknown. Qualities for individual bases were not recorded, and no much larger clone is one base off.

One collaborating source in Seattle enrolled patients while the patients were actively infected and followed the patients over time throughout the course of disease. Whole blood was collected in K2EDTA tubes by collaborating institutions according to the institutions' own protocols. For TCRbeta analysis, collaborators shipped samples as frozen whole blood, isolated PBMCs, or DNA extracted from either of those sample types. The immunoSEQ Assay, a bias-controlled multiplex PCR, was used to amplify TCRbeta CDR3 regions from genomic DNA. From the authors' description of their analysis: The number of nucleated cells in each sample was estimated from the amplification of reference gene primers within the assay. To quantify the absolute abundance of each unique TCRbeta CDR3 rearrangement, sequence reads were collapsed and filtered. For each sample, productive Simpson clonality was calculated as the square root of Simpson's diversity index across productive rearrangements. TCRdb's version of the immuneACCESS table is confined to in-frame rearrangements and falls short of the full clone set. An unresolved V gene accounts for under half of the shortfall where checked; the remainder is of unknown origin. The V and J calls and clone size were taken over from that table, and D and trimming were inferred from the DNA. This sample gives 50,000 or so clones in total; 65% to 85% of them show up just once. The ten most abundant clones make up roughly 11% of the sample.

V sheds 6 bases and J sheds 4 bases, leaving 15 bases between their ends. The germline V gene provides CDR1 SQVTM and CDR2 ANQGSEA. The CDR3 holds 13 amino acids from the cysteine to the phenylalanine. The kept DNA is CDR3 alone, 39 bases in frame from the first base. The V and J genes are TRBV29-1 and TRBJ1-2; TRBD1 is possibly the D segment (6 matching bases). Input material: peripheral blood. The sequence came from a man of 80 years or more with COVID-19, enrolled during active disease. The DNA sequence is TGCAGCGTCCTTCTACAGGGCCGCTATGGCTACACCTTC. The translation is CSVLLQGRYGYTF.